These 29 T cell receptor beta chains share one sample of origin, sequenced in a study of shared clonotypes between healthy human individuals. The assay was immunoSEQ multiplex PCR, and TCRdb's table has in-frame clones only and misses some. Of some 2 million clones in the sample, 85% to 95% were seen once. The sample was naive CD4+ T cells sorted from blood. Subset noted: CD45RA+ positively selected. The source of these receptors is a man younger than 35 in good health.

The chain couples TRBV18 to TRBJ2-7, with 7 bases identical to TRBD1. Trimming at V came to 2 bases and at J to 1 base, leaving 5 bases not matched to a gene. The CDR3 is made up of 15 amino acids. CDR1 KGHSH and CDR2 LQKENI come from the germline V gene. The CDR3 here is CASSPVQGVSYEQYF. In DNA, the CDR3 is TGTGCCAGCTCACCAGTTCAGGGGGTATCCTACGAGCAGTACTTC. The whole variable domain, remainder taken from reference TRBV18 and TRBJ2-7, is NAGVMQNPRHLVRRRGQEARLRCSPMKGHSHVYWYRQLPEEGLKFMVYLQKENIIDESGMPKERFSAEFPKEGPSILRIQQVVRGDSAAYFCASSPVQGVSYEQYFGPGTRLTVT.

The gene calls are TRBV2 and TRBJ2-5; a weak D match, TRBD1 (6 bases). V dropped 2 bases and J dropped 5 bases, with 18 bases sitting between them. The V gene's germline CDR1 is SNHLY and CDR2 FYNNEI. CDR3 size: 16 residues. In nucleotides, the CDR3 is TGTGCCAGCAGTGAACCAGGGGCCCTCGCTCGGGAGACCCAGTACTTC. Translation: CASSEPGALARETQYF.

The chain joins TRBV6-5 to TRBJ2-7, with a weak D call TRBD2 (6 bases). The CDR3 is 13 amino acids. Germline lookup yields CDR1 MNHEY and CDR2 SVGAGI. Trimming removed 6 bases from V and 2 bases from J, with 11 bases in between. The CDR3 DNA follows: TGTGCCAGCAGCCGACGACTAGCCTACGAGCAGTACTTC. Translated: CASSRRLAYEQYF.

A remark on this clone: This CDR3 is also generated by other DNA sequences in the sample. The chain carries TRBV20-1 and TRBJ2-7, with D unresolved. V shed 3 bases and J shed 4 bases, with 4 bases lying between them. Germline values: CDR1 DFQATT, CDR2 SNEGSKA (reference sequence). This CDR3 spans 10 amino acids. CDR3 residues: CSARDYEQYF. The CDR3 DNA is TGCAGTGCTAGGGATTACGAGCAGTACTTC.

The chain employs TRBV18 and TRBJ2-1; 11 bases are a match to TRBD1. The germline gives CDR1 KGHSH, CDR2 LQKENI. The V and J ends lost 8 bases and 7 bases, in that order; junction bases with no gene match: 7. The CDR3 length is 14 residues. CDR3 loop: CASHLDRGLNEQFF. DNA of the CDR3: TGTGCCAGCCACCTGGACAGGGGGCTTAATGAGCAGTTCTTC.

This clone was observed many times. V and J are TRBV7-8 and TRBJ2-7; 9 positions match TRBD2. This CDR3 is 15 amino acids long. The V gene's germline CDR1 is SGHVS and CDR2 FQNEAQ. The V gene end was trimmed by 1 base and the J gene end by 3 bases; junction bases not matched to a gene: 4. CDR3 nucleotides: TGTGCCAGCAGCTTAGAGGTTAGCGGGAGCTACGAGCAGTACTTC. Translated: CASSLEVSGSYEQYF.

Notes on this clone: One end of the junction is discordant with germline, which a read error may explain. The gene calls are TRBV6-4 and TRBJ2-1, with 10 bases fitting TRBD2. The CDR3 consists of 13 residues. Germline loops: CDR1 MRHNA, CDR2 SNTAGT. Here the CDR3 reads CASSPPSGSERFF. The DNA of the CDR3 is TGTGCCAGCAGTCCCCCTAGCGGGAGCGAGCGGTTCTTC.

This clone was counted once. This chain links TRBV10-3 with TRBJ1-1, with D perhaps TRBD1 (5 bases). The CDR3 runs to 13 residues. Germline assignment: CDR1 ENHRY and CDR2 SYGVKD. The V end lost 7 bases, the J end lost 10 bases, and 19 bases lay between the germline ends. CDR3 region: CAINDGGRAGAFF. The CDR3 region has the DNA TGTGCCATCAACGACGGCGGCAGGGCGGGAGCTTTCTTT.

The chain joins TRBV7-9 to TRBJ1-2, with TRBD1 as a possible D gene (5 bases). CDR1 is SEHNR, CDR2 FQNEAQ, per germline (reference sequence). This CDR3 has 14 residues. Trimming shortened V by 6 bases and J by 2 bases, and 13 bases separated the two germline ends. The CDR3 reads CASSPGLSNYGYTF. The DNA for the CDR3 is TGTGCCAGCAGTCCGGGACTCTCGAACTATGGCTACACCTTC.

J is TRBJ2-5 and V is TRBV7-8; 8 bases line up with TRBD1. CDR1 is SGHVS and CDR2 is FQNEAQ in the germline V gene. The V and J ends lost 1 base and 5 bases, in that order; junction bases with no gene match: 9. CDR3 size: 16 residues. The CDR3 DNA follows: TGTGCCAGCAGCTTAGTTGAATCCAGGGGGCTCGAGACCCAGTACTTC. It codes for CASSLVESRGLETQYF.

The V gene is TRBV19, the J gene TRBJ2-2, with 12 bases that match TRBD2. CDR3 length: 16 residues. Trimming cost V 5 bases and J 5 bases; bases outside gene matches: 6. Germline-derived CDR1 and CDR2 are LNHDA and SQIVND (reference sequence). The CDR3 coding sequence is TGTGCCAGTAGTCGGACTAGCGGGACAGGAACCGGGGAGCTGTTTTTT. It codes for CASSRTSGTGTGELFF.

Here the CDR3 DNA reads TGTGCCAGCAGCGTAGGGGGGACAGGCAATTCACCCCTCCACTTT. Residues: CASSVGGTGNSPLHF. This chain uses TRBV9 with TRBJ1-6, with TRBD1 identical over 8 bases. This CDR3 has 15 amino acids. V gave up 0 bases and J gave up 7 bases; unmatched junction bases: 3. The germline V gene encodes CDR1 SGDLS and CDR2 YYNGEE.

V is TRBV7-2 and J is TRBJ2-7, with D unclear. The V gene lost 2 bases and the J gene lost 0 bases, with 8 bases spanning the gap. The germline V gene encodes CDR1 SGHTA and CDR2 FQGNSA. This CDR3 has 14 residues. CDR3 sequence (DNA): TGTGCCAGCAGCTTACCGCTTAGCTCCTACGAGCAGTACTTC. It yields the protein CASSLPLSSYEQYF.

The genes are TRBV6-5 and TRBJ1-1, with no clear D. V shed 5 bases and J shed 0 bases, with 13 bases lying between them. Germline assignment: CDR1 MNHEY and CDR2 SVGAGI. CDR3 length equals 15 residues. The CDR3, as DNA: TGTGCCAGCAGTCCCACAGACCGTATGAACACTGAAGCTTTCTTT. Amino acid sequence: CASSPTDRMNTEAFF.

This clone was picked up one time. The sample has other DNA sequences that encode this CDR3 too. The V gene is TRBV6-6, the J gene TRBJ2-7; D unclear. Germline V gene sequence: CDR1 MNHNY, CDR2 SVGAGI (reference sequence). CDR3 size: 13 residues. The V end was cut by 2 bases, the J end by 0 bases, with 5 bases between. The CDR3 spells CASSYGVSYEQYF. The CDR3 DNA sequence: TGTGCCAGCAGTTACGGAGTCTCCTACGAGCAGTACTTC.

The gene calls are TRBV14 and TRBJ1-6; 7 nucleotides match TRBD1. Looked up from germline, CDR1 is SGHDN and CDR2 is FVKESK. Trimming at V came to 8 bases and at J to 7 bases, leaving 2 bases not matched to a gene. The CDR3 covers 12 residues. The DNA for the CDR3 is TGTGCCAGCCGGGACAGAAATTCACCCCTCCACTTT. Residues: CASRDRNSPLHF. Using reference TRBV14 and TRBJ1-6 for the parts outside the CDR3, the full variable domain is EAGVTQFPSHSVIEKGQTVTLRCDPISGHDNLYWYRRVMGKEIKFLLHFVKESKQDESGMPNNRFLAERTGGTYSTLKVQPAELEDSGVYFCASRDRNSPLHFGNGTRLTVT.

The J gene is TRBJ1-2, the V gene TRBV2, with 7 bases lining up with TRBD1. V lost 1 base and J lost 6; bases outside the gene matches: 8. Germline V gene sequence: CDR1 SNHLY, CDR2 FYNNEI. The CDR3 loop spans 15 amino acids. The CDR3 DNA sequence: TGTGCCAGCAGTGAAGAGGGACAGCCACTCCATGGCTACACCTTC. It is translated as CASSEEGQPLHGYTF.

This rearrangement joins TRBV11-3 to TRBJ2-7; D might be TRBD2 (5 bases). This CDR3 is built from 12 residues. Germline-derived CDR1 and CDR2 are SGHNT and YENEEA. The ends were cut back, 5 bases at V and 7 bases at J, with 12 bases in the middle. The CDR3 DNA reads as TGTGCCAGCAGCGGAGAACGGGGAGAGCAGTACTTC. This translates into CASSGERGEQYF.

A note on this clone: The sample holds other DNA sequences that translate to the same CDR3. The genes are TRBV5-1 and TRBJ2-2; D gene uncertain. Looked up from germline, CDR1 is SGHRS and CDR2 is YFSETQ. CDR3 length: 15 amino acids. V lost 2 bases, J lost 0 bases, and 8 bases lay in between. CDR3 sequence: CASSFRQANTGELFF. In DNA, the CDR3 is TGCGCCAGCAGCTTTCGGCAGGCGAACACCGGGGAGCTGTTTTTT.

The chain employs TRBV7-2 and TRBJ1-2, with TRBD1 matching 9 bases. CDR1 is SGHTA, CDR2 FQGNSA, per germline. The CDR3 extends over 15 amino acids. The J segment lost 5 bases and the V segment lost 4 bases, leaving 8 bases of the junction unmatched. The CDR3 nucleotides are TGTGCCAGCAGCTGGGGACAGGGAGGAGATTATGGCTACACCTTC. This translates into CASSWGQGGDYGYTF. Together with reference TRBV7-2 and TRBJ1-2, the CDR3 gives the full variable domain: GAGVSQSPSNKVTEKGKDVELRCDPISGHTALYWYRQSLGQGLEFLIYFQGNSAPDKSGLPSDRFSAERTGGSVSTLTIQRTQQEDSAVYLCASSWGQGGDYGYTFGSGTRLTVV.

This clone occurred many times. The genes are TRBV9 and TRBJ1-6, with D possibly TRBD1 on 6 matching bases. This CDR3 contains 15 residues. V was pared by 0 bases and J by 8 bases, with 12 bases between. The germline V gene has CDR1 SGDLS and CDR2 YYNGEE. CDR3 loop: CASSVGSRGDSPLHF. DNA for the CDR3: TGTGCCAGCAGCGTAGGGAGCAGGGGTGATTCACCCCTCCACTTT.

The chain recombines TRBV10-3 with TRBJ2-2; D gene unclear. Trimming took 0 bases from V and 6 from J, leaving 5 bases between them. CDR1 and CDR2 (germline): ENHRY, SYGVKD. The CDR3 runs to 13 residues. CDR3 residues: CAISESKAGELFF. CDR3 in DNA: TGTGCCATCAGTGAGTCTAAGGCCGGGGAGCTGTTTTTT.

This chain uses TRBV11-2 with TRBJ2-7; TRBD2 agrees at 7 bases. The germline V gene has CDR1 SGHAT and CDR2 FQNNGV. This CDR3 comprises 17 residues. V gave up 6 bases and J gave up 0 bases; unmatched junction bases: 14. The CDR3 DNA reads TGTGCCAGCAGTCCCCCCCTGCAGCGGGGTCGCTCCTACGAGCAGTACTTC. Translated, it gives CASSPPLQRGRSYEQYF.

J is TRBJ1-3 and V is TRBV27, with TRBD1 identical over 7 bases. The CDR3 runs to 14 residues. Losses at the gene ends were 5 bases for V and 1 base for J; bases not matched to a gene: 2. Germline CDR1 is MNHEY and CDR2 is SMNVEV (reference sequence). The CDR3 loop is CASSPRGSGNTIYF. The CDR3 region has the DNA TGTGCCAGCAGTCCCAGGGGGTCTGGAAACACCATATATTTT.

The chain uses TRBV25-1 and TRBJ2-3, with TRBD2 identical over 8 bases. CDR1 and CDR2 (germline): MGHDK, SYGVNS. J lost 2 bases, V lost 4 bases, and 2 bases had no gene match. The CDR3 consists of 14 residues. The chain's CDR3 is CASSAAGATDTQYF. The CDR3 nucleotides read TGTGCCAGCAGTGCAGCGGGGGCCACAGATACGCAGTATTTT.

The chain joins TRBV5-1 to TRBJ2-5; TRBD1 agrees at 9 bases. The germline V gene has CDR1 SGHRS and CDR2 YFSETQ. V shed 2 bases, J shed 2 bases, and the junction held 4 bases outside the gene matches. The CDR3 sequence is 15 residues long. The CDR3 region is CASSFEGQGQETQYF. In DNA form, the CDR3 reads TGCGCCAGCAGCTTTGAAGGACAGGGGCAAGAGACCCAGTACTTC.

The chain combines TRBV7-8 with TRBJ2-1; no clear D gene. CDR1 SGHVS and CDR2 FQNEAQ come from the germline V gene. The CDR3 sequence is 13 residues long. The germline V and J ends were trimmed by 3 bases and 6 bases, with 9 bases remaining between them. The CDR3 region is CASSFRASNEQFF. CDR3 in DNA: TGTGCCAGCAGCTTCCGAGCGTCCAATGAGCAGTTCTTC.

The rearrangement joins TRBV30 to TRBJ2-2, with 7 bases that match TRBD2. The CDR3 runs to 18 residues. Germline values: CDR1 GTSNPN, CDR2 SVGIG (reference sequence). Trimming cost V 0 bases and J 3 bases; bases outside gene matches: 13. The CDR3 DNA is TGTGCCTGGAGTGTTTCAGTCATCCCTAGCGGATACACCGGGGAGCTGTTTTTT. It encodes CAWSVSVIPSGYTGELFF.

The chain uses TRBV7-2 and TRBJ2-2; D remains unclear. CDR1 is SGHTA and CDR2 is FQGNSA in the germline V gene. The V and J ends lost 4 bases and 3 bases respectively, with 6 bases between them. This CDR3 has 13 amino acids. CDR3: CASSSYYTGELFF. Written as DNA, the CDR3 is TGTGCCAGCAGCTCTTATTACACCGGGGAGCTGTTTTTT.